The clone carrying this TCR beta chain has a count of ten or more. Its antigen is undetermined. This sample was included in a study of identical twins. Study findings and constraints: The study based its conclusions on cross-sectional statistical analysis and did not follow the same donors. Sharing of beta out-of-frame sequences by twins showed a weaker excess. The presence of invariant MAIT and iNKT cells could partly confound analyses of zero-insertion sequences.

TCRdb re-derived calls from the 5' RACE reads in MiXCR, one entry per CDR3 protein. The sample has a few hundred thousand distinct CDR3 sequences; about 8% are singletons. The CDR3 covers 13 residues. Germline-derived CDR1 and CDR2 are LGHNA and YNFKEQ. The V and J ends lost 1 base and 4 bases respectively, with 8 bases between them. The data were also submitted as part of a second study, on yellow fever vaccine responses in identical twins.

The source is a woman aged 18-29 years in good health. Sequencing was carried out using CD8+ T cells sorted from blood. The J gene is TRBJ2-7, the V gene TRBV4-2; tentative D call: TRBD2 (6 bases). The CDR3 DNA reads TGTGCCAGCAGCCAAGCCGCGGGGTACGAGCAGTACTTC. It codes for CASSQAAGYEQYF.